This T cell receptor (beta chain) was identified in a study of T cell responses to AZD1222 COVID-19 vaccine. This clone was detected once. Germline CDR1 and CDR2: SGHNT and YYREEE (reference sequence). Trimming removed 4 bases from V and 1 base from J; junction bases left unmatched: 9. The CDR3 extends over 16 amino acids. Generated by immunoSEQ multiplex PCR, the TCRdb table keeps only in-frame clones and is missing some. The table lists around 120,000 clones, approximately 90% of them singletons. This chain joins TRBV5-4 and TRBJ2-7; 9 nucleotides line up with TRBD1. The receptor's source is an adult who received the AZD1222 COVID-19 vaccine. Here the sequenced sample was peripheral blood, taken 28 days after the second AZD1222 dose. The CDR3 bases are TGTGCCAGCAGCGCCGGACAGGGGCCTCAATCCTACGAGCAGTACTTC. Translating it yields CASSAGQGPQSYEQYF.